This TCR beta chain was sequenced for a study of T cells after posttransplantation cyclophosphamide. Germline V gene lookup returns CDR1 SGHVS and CDR2 FNYEAQ. V dropped 5 bases and J dropped 2 bases, with 3 bases sitting between them. The CDR3 spans 11 residues. Points on this clone: The antigen remains undetermined.

Points from the study as a whole: Later post-transplant blood repertoires were often dominated by donor CD8+ memory clones. Skin or GI-infiltrating T cells shared few TRB sequences with blood.

The protocol was immunoSEQ multiplex PCR, while the TCRdb copy is restricted to in-frame clones and leaves out a portion. The repertoire holds several thousand clones, with roughly four fifths as singletons. A marrow graft followed busulfan-fludarabine conditioning, with cyclophosphamide on days +3 and +4. The TCR was taken from a male patient between 25 and 39 years old who received an allogeneic stem cell transplant from a related donor, was CMV-positive, and had acute GVHD only. Some T cells may have come from the graft donor. The specimen comprised PBMCs, sampled 1,400 to 1,500 days after allogeneic stem cell transplant with posttransplant cyclophosphamide. The gene calls are TRBV7-6 and TRBJ2-5; D gene uncertain. The CDR3 spells CASSHQETQYF. CDR3 bases: TGTGCCAGCAGCCATCAAGAGACCCAGTACTTC.